This record looks at one TCR beta chain sequence and its context. Authors' analysis steps: Cell counts per sample came from amplifying reference gene primers. Profiled with immunoSEQ multiplex PCR; TCRdb holds only in-frame clones, not every one. The V and J calls and the clone size are those of that table, but D and trimming were determined from the DNA. The table has under 100,000 clones, 85% to 90% seen once. This entry belongs to a study of blood T cell repertoires in COVID-19. About the research overall: There were acute and convalescent COVID-19 samples, and they came from the United States, Italy and Spain. Nucleic acid was either cDNA or gDNA, and it came from T cells, B-cell-depleted T cells, or PBMCs.

Germline V gene data show CDR1 as LNHDA and CDR2 as SQIVND (reference sequence). The CDR3 is made up of 11 amino acids. With 7 bases removed from V and 7 bases from J, the gap between germline ends came to 10 bases. This sequence originates from a middle-aged man with acute or convalescent COVID-19. Material for sequencing was peripheral blood. The rearrangement joins TRBV19 to TRBJ1-1; a weak D match, TRBD1 (5 bases). CDR3 region: CASTGGGEAFF. The CDR3, as DNA: TGTGCCAGTACCGGGGGTGGTGAAGCTTTCTTT.